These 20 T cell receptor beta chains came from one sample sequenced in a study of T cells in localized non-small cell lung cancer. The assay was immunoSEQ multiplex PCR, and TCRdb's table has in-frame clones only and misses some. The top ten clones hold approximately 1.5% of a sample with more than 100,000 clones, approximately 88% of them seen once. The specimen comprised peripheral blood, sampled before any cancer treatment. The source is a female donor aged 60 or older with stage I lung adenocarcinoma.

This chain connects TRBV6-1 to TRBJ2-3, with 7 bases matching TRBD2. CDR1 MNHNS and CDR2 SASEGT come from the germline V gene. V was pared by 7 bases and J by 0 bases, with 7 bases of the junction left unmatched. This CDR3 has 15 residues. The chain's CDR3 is CASTDGGRSTDTQYF. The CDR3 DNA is TGTGCCAGCACCGACGGGGGGAGAAGCACAGATACGCAGTATTTT.

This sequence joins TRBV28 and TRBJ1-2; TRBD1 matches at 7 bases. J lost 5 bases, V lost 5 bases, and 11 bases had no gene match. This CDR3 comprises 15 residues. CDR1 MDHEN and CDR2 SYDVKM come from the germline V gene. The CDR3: CASSIRGGPLYGYTF. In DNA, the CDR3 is TGTGCCAGCAGTATCAGGGGGGGCCCATTATATGGCTACACCTTC.

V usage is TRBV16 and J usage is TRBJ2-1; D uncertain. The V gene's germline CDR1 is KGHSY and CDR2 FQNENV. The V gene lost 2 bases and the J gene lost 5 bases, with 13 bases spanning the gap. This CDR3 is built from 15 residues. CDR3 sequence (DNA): TGTGCCAGCAGCCAAAGGCTAGAATCCCACAATGAGCAGTTCTTC. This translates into CASSQRLESHNEQFF. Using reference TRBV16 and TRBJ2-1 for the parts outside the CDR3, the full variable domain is GEEVAQTPKHLVRGEGQKAKLYCAPIKGHSYVFWYQQVLKNEFKFLISFQNENVFDETGMPKERFSAKCLPNSPCSLEIQATKLEDSAVYFCASSQRLESHNEQFFGPGTRLTVL.

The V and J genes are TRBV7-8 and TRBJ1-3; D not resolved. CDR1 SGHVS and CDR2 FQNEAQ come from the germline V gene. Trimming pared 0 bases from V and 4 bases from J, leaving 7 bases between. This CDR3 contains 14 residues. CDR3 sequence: CASSLAGRGNTIYF. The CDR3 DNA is TGTGCCAGCAGCTTAGCAGGCAGGGGAAACACCATATATTTT.

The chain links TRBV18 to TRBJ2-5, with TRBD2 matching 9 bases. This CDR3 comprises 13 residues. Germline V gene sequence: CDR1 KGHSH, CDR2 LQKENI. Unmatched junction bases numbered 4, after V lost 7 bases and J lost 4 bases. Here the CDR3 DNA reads TGTGCCAGCTACGGCGGGAGGGCAGAGACCCAGTACTTC. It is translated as CASYGGRAETQYF. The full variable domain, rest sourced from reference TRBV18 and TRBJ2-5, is NAGVMQNPRHLVRRRGQEARLRCSPMKGHSHVYWYRQLPEEGLKFMVYLQKENIIDESGMPKERFSAEFPKEGPSILRIQQVVRGDSAAYFCASYGGRAETQYFGPGTRLLVL.

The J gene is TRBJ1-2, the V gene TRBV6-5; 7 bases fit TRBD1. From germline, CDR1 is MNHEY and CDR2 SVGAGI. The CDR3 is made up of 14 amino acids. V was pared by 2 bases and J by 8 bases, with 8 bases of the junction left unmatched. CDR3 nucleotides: TGTGCCAGCAGTTACGACAGGGTGGTTGGCGGCTACACCTTC. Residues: CASSYDRVVGGYTF.

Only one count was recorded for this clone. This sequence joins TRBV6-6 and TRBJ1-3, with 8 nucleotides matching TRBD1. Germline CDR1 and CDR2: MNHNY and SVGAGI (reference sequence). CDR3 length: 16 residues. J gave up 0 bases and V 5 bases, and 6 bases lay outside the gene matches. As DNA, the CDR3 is TGTGCCAGCAGTCGTCCACAGGGGGACTCTGGAAACACCATATATTTT. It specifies CASSRPQGDSGNTIYF.

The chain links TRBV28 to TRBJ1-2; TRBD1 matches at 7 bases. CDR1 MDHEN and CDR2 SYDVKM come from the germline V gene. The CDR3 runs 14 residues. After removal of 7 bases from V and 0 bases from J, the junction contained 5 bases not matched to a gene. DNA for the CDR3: TGTGCCAGCACAAAGGGGACAGCTAACTATGGCTACACCTTC. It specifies CASTKGTANYGYTF.

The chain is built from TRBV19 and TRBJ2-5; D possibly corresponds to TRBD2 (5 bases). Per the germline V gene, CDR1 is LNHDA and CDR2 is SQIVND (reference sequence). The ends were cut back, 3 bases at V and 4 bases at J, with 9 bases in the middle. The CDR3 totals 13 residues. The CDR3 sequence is CASSMDSGETQYF. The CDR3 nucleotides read TGTGCCAGTAGTATGGACTCCGGAGAGACCCAGTACTTC.

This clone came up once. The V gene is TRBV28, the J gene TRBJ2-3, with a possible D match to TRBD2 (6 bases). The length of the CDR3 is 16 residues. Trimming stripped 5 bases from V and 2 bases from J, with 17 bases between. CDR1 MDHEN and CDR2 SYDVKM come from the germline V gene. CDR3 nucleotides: TGTGCCAGCAGTCTCTTTCTTGCGGGGACCACAGATACGCAGTATTTT. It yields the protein CASSLFLAGTTDTQYF.

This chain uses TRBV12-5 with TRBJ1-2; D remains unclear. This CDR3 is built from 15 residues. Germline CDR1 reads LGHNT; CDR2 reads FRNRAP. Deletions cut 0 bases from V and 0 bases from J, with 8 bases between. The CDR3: CASGLVQGSNYGYTF. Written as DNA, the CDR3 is TGTGCTAGTGGTTTGGTCCAAGGTTCTAACTATGGCTACACCTTC. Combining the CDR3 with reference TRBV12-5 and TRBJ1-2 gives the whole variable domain DARVTQTPRHKVTEMGQEVTMRCQPILGHNTVFWYRQTMMQGLELLAYFRNRAPLDDSGMPKDRFSAEMPDATLATLKIQPSEPRDSAVYFCASGLVQGSNYGYTFGSGTRLTVV.

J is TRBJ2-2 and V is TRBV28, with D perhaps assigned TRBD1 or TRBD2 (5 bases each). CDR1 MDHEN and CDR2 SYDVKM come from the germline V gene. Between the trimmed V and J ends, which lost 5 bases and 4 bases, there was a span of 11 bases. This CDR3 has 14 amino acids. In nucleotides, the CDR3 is TGTGCCAGCAGTAGGGGAGACGGCACCGGGGAGCTGTTTTTT. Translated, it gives CASSRGDGTGELFF.

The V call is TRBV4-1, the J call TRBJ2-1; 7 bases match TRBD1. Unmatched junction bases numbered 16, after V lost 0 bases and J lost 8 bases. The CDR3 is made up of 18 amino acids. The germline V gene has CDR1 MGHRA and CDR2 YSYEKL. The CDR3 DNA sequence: TGCGCCAGCAGCCAAGATCCATTGGGACAGAGTAATAGGGATGAGCAGTTCTTC. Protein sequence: CASSQDPLGQSNRDEQFF.

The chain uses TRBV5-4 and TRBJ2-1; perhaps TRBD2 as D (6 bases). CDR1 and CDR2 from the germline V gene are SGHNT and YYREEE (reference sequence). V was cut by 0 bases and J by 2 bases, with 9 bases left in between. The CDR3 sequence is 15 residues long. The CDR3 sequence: CASSLVGSPYNEQFF. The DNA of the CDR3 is TGTGCCAGCAGCTTGGTCGGGAGTCCCTACAATGAGCAGTTCTTC.

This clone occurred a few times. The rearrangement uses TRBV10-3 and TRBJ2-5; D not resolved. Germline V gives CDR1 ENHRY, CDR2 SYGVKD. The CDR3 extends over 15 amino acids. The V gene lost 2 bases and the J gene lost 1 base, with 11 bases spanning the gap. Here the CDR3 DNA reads TGTGCCATCAGTGAGGACCATGAATTCCAAGAGACCCAGTACTTC. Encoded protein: CAISEDHEFQETQYF.

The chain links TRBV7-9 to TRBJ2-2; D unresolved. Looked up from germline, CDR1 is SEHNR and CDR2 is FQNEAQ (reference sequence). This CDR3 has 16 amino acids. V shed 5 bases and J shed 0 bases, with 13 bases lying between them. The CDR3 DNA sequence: TGTGCCAGCAGCAATGCCGACCGTTCGAACACCGGGGAGCTGTTTTTT. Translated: CASSNADRSNTGELFF. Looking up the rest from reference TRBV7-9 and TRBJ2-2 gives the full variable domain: DTGVSQNPRHKITKRGQNVTFRCDPISEHNRLYWYRQTLGQGPEFLTYFQNEAQLEKSRLLSDRFSAERPKGSFSTLEIQRTEQGDSAMYLCASSNADRSNTGELFFGEGSRLTVL.

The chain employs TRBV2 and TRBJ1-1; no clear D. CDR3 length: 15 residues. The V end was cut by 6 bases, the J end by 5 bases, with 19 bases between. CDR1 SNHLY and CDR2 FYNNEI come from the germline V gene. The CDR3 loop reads CASRPESGGRTEAFF. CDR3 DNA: TGTGCCAGCAGGCCGGAGTCGGGAGGAAGGACTGAAGCTTTCTTT.

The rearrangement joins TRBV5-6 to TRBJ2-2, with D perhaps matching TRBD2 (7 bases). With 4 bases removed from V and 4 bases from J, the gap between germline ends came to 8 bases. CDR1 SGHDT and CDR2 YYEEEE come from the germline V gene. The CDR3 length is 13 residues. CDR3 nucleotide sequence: TGTGCCAGCAGCAGGGGGGGCACCGGGGAGCTGTTTTTT. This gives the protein CASSRGGTGELFF.

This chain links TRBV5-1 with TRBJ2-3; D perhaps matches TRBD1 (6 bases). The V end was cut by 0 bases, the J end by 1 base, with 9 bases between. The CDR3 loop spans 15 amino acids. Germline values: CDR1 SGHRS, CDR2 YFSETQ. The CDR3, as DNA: TGCGCCAGCAGCTTGGGAGGGGGAGGCACAGATACGCAGTATTTT. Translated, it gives CASSLGGGGTDTQYF. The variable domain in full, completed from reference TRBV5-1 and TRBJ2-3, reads KAGVTQTPRYLIKTRGQQVTLSCSPISGHRSVSWYQQTPGQGLQFLFEYFSETQRNKGNFPGRFSGRQFSNSRSEMNVSTLELGDSALYLCASSLGGGGTDTQYFGPGTRLTVL.

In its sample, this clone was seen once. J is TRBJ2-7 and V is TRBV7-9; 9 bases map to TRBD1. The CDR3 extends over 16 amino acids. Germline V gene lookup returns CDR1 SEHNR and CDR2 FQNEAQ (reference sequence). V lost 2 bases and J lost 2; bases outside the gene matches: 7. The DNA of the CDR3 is TGTGCCAGCAGCTTATTAAGGACAGGGGAACCCTACGAGCAGTACTTC. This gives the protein CASSLLRTGEPYEQYF.